The present TCR beta chain was sequenced within a study of blood T cell repertoires in COVID-19. Per the original data handling: Reference gene primers were amplified, and this amplification served to estimate nucleated cell counts. Assay: immunoSEQ multiplex PCR; the TCRdb copy retains only in-frame clones and omits some. V and J calls plus clone size are reproduced from that table; the DNA served to infer D and trimming. The sample contains 400,000 to 450,000 clones, 75% to 90% of which appear only once. Germline loops: CDR1 SGHKS, CDR2 YYEKEE (reference sequence). The CDR3 loop spans 15 amino acids. Trimming cost V 2 bases and J 2 bases; bases outside gene matches: 7.

Sequences were obtained from PBMCs or T cells enriched from blood (not recorded which). The clonotype comes from a young man who had recovered from COVID-19. The chain recombines TRBV5-5 with TRBJ2-7; the match to TRBD2 covers 7 bases. CDR3 residues: CASSFLADGPYEQYF. The CDR3 region has the DNA TGTGCCAGCAGCTTTCTAGCGGACGGACCCTACGAGCAGTACTTC.